This T cell receptor (beta chain) was found in a study of CD8 T cells in Susac syndrome. The study used treatment-naive patients who had stable or active relapsing-remitting disease as multiple sclerosis controls. When the RNA was reverse transcribed, random hexamers were used with an input of roughly 0.5 to 1 ug. MiXCR, applied by TCRdb to the immunoSEQ multiplex PCR reads, yields one record per CDR3 protein. The sample lists 400,000 to 550,000 distinct CDR3 sequences, more than 70% occurring once. In germline, CDR1 is SGHAT, CDR2 FQNNGV. The V and J ends lost 5 bases and 8 bases, in that order; junction bases with no gene match: 14. This CDR3 is built from 16 residues.

This TCR was recovered from a human donor with multiple sclerosis. Sequencing was carried out using CD8+ T cells from PBMCs. This chain links TRBV11-2 with TRBJ2-1; 8 nucleotides match TRBD1. Written as DNA, the CDR3 is TGTGCCAGCAGCATGATCGCAGGGGGCCAAGTTCATGAGCAGTTCTTC. Encoded protein: CASSMIAGGQVHEQFF. Complete variable domain (other parts from reference TRBV11-2 and TRBJ2-1): EAGVAQSPRYKIIEKRQSVAFWCNPISGHATLYWYQQILGQGPKLLIQFQNNGVVDDSQLPKDRFSAERLKGVDSTLKIQPAKLEDSAVYLCASSMIAGGQVHEQFFGPGTRLTVL.